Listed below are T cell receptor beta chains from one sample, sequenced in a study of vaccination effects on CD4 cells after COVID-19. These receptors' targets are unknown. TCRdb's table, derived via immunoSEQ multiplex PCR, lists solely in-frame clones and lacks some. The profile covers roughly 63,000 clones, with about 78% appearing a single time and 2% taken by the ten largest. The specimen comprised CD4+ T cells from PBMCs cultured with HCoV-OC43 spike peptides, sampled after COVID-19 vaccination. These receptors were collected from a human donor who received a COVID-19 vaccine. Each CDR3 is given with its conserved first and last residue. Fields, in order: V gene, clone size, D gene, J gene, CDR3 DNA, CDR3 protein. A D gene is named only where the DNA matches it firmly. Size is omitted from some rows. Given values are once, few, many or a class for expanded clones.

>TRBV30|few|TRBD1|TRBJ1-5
TGTGCCTATCAGGGGGCCGGACTCCGCAATCAGCCCCAGCATTTT
CAYQGAGLRNQPQHF
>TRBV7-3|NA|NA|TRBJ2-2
TGTGCCAGCAGCGCGGGACGGAACACCGGGGAGCTGTTTTTT
CASSAGRNTGELFF
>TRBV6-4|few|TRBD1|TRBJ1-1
TGTGCCAGCAGTGACGATGGGACAGGGTGGAAAACTTTCTTT
CASSDDGTGWKTFF
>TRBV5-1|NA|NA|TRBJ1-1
TGCGCCAGCAGCTTGGCAGGGAAGAACACTGAAGCTTTCTTT
CASSLAGKNTEAFF
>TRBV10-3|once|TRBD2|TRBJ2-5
TGTGCCATCAGCAACCCTAGCGGGGGGGCCAGGGAGACCCAGTACTTC
CAISNPSGGARETQYF
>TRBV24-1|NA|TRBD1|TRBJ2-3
TGTGCCACCAGTGATCCCGGGACAGGAGAAAGCACAGATACGCAGTATTTT
CATSDPGTGESTDTQYF
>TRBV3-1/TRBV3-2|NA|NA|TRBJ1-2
TGTGCCAGCAGCCAAGACGGAGCGGGTGGCTACACCTTC
CASSQDGAGGYTF
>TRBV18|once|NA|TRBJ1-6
TGTGCCAGCTCGACCTCGACGGATTATAATTCACCCCTCCACTTT
CASSTSTDYNSPLHF
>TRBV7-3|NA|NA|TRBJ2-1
TGTGCCAGCAGCTCCGGCTTATTCAATGAGCAGTTCTTC
CASSSGLFNEQFF
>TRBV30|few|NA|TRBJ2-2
TGTGCCTGGAGTTGGATTAACACCGGGGAGCTGTTTTTT
CAWSWINTGELFF
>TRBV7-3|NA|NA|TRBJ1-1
TGTGCCAGCAGCTCGGAACCGCGGAGTGAAGCTTTCTTT
CASSSEPRSEAFF